Included here is one T cell receptor beta chain sequence, with context. The source of the sample is a study of blood T cell repertoires in COVID-19. Study in general: Researchers got acute and convalescent COVID-19 samples from the United States, Italy and Spain. T cells, B-cell-depleted T cells, or PBMCs provided the cDNA or gDNA that served as material.

The germline V gene encodes CDR1 SGDLS and CDR2 YYNGEE. CDR3 size: 13 residues. Losses at the gene ends were 2 bases for V and 10 bases for J; bases not matched to a gene: 4. Per the authors' pipeline: Estimated nucleated cell counts came from reference gene primer amplification. Profiling relied on immunoSEQ multiplex PCR, and the TCRdb table lists in-frame clones only, not all of them. V and J calls and clone size are those listed in that table; D and trimming were worked out from the DNA. The repertoire has around 170,000 clones, approximately 90% of them found once; the top ten carry 1.5% to 2%. The TCR sequence derives from a man younger than 35 who had recovered from COVID-19. The chain combines TRBV9 with TRBJ2-1; 9 positions match TRBD1. Sequenced sample: peripheral blood. The CDR3 spells CASSVTGGSEQFF. CDR3 nucleotides: TGTGCCAGCAGCGTTACAGGGGGCAGCGAGCAGTTCTTC.